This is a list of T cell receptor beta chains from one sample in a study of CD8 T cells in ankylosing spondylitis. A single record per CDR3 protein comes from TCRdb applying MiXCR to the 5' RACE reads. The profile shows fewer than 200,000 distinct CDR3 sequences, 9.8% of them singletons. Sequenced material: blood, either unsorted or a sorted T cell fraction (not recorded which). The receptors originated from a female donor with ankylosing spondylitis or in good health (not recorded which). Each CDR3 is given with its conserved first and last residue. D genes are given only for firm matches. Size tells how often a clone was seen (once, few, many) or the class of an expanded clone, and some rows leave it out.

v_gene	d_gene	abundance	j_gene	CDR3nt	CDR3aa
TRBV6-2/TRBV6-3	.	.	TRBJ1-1	TGTGCCAGCAATATAGGGAATGAAGCTTTCTTT	CASNIGNEAFF
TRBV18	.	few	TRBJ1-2	TGTGCCAGCTCTGACAAGGCAGCTTATGGCTACACCTTC	CASSDKAAYGYTF
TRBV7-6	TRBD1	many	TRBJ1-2	TGTGCCAGCAGCTTAGATGAGACAGGGGGCGCCGGCTACACCTTC	CASSLDETGGAGYTF
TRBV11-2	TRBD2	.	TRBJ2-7	TGTGCCAGCATCGCGGGTGCGGGGGTAAACTACGAGCAGTACTTC	CASIAGAGVNYEQYF
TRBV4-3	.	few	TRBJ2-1	TGCGCCAGCAGCCCCGGGATTACCAGGGACAATGAGCAGTTCTTC	CASSPGITRDNEQFF
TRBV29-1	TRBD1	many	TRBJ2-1	TGCGGCCTAGATGGACAGGGGTCTGACAATGAGCAGTTCTTC	CGLDGQGSDNEQFF
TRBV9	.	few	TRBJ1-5	TGTGCCAGCAGTAACGGCGATCAGCCCCAGCATTTT	CASSNGDQPQHF
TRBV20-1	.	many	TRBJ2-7	TGCAGTGCCCGTGCAGAGACCCCGCTTAATAGGCAGTACTTC	CSARAETPLNRQYF
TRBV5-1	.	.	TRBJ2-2	TGCGCCAGCAGCTTGGCCACAAACACCGGGGAGCTGTTTTTT	CASSLATNTGELFF
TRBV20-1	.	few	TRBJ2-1	TGCAGTGCAACAGAAAGGACCTCTAGCTCCTACAATGAGCAGTTCTTC	CSATERTSSSYNEQFF
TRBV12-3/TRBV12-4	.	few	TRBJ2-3	TGTGCCAGCACCTCGGGCCCAAAGGGGCCAGATACGCAGTATTTT	CASTSGPKGPDTQYF
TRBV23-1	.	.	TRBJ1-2	TGCGCCAGCGGCGCAGGGAGAGCTAACTATGGCTACACCTTC	CASGAGRANYGYTF
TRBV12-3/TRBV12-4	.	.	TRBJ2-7	TGTGCCAGCAGTTTTGTAGGGAACGAGCAGTACTTC	CASSFVGNEQYF
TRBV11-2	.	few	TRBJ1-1	TGTGCCAGCAGCTTAGGTTGGGGCTCTGAAGCTTTCTTT	CASSLGWGSEAFF
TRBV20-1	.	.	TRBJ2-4	TGCAGTGCTAGGGCTGGGGAAGCCAAAAACATTCAGTACTTC	CSARAGEAKNIQYF
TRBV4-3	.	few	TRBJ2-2	TGCGCCAGCAGCCAAGGGACCACCTACGTCACCGGGGAGCTGTTTTTT	CASSQGTTYVTGELFF
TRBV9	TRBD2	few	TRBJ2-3	TGTGCCAGCAGCGTAGTTGTAGCGGGATCCACAGATACGCAGTATTTT	CASSVVVAGSTDTQYF
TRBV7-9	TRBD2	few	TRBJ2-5	TGTGCCAGCAGCTTTACTAGCGGAGTAGCCCAAGAGACCCAGTACTTC	CASSFTSGVAQETQYF
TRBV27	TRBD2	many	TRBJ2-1	TGTGCCAGCAGTTACGCGGGAGGGTACAATGAGCAGTTCTTC	CASSYAGGYNEQFF
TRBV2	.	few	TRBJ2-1	TGTGCCAGCAGTGAATATCCGGGTGAGCAGTTCTTC	CASSEYPGEQFF
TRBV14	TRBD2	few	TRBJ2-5	TGTGCCAGCAGCCAAGATACTAGCGGGATGTGGGGAGAGACCCAGTACTTC	CASSQDTSGMWGETQYF
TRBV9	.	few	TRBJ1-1	TGTGCCAGCAGCGTAGGGCCATACCAGAACACTGAAGCTTTCTTT	CASSVGPYQNTEAFF
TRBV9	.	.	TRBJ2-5	TGTGCCAGCAGCCCAGGCTACCAAGAGACCCAGTACTTC	CASSPGYQETQYF
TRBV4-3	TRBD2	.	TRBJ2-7	TGCGCCAGCAGCCCCGGGAGGGCATCTTCCAACTACGAGCAGTACTTC	CASSPGRASSNYEQYF
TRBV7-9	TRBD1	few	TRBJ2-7	TGTGCCAGCAGCTTAACGGGGACAGGGGGACCCTACGAGCAGTACTTC	CASSLTGTGGPYEQYF
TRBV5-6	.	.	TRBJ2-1	TGTGCCAGCAGCTTGGAGAGCTACTCCTACAATGAGCAGTTCTTC	CASSLESYSYNEQFF
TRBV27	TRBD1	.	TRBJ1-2	TGTGCCAGCAGCCTAACAGGGGGCGGATGGTATGGCTACACCTTC	CASSLTGGGWYGYTF
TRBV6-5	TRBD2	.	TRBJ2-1	TGTGCCAGCAGTTACGCCGCGGGAGATAGGAACAATGAGCAGTTCTTC	CASSYAAGDRNNEQFF
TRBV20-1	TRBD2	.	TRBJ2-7	TGCAGTGCTAGTGCAGGGACTAGCCCCTACGAGCAGTACTTC	CSASAGTSPYEQYF